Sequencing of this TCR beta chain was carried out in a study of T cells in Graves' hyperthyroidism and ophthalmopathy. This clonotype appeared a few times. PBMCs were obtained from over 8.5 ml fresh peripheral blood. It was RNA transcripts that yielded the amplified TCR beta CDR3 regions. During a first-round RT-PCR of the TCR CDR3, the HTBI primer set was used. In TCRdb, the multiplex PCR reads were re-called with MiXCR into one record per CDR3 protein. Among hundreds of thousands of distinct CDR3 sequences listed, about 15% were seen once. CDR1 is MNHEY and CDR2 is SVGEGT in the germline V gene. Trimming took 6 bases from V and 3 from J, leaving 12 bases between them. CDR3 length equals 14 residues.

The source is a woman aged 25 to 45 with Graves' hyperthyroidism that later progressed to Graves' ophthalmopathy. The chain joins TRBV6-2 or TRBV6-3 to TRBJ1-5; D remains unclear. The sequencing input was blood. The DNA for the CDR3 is TGTGCCAGCAGACGAGGACGGTTCAATCAGCCCCAGCATTTT. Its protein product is CASRRGRFNQPQHF.